This T cell receptor beta chain derives from a study of blood T cells in healthy people across ages. Study details: In model experiments, template switching was able to capture about one barcoded beta molecule for every two T cells that were present.

Per individual sample, total RNA of at least 5 micrograms was extracted. The length of the CDR3 is 16 residues. Trimming removed 0 bases from V and 8 bases from J, with 18 bases in between. Germline values: CDR1 SGHKS, CDR2 YYEKEE (reference sequence). Using a J-beta primer mix together with a sample-barcoded 5' primer, a second PCR was run for roughly 6 to 12 cycles. The template-switch adaptor, which had 12 random nucleotides, put a tag on each cDNA molecule. Researchers report that each sample yielded at least 2.5 million CDR3-containing paired-end reads. TCRdb called the 5' RACE reads again in MiXCR, with one record for every CDR3 protein. The profile shows about 1.8 million distinct CDR3 sequences, roughly 50% of them singletons.

The J gene is TRBJ2-1, the V gene TRBV5-5, with D possibly matching TRBD2 (6 bases). Sequencing was done on a sample of blood. The source of this sequence is a woman aged 35 to 49 in good health. The CDR3 DNA reads as TGTGCCAGCAGCTTGGTAGCAACTGGAGGGTTAGATGAGCAGTTCTTC. This sequence encodes CASSLVATGGLDEQFF.